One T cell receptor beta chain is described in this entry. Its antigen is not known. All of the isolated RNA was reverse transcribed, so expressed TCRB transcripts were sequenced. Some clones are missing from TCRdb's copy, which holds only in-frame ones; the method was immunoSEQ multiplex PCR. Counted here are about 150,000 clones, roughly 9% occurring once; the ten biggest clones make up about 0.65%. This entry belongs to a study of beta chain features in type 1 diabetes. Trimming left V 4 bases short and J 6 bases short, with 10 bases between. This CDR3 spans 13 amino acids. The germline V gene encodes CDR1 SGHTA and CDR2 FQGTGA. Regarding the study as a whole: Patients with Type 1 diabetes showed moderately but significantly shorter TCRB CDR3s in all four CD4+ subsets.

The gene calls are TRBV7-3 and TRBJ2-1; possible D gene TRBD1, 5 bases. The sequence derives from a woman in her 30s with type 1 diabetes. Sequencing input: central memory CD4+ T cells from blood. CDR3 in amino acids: CASSSGQSNEQFF. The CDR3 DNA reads TGTGCCAGCAGCTCTGGACAAAGCAATGAGCAGTTCTTC.